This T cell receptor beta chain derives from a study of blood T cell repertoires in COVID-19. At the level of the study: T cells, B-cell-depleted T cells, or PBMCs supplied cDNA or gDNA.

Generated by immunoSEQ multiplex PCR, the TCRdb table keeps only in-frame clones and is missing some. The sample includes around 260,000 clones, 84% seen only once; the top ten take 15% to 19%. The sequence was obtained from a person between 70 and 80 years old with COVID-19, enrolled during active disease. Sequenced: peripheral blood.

The DNA for the CDR3 is TGTGCCAGTAGTAGGGAAGGGGGCCGATTCTTTCAGCCCCAGCATTTT. It codes for CASSREGGRFFQPQHF. V gene TRBV19 combines with J gene TRBJ1-5, with 7 bases fitting TRBD1. V was pared by 4 bases and J by 6 bases, with 12 bases of the junction left unmatched. The germline gives CDR1 LNHDA, CDR2 SQIVND (reference sequence). The CDR3 covers 16 residues.